This T cell receptor beta chain stems from a study of CD8 T cells in ankylosing spondylitis. As concerns this clonotype: What it recognizes is unknown.

The CDR3 is 14 amino acids. Losses at the gene ends were 5 bases for V and 2 bases for J; bases not matched to a gene: 9. Germline V CDR1 and CDR2: GTSNPN, SVGIG (reference sequence). By quantitative 5'-RACE with molecular barcodes, the TCR beta libraries were made. One entry per CDR3 protein results from TCRdb running MiXCR on the 5' RACE reads. The sample lists 25,000 to 35,000 distinct CDR3 sequences; approximately 7.1% were seen once. Study-level results: Earlier work had already found some motif variants in reactive arthritis synovial fluid and blood.

The specimen was blood, either unsorted or a sorted T cell fraction (not recorded which). The TCR originated in a male donor with ankylosing spondylitis or in good health (not recorded which). The chain is built from TRBV30 and TRBJ2-7; 7 nucleotides agree with TRBD2. CDR3 protein: CAWSMASGPYEQYF. The CDR3 region has the DNA TGTGCCTGGTCTATGGCTAGCGGCCCCTACGAGCAGTACTTC.